Listed below are T cell receptor beta chains from one sample, sequenced in a study of T cells in Graves' hyperthyroidism and ophthalmopathy. Via MiXCR, TCRdb re-called the multiplex PCR reads, giving one row per CDR3 protein. The profile shows a few hundred thousand distinct CDR3 sequences, more than 15% of them singletons. Sequencing used blood. Source of these receptors: a young woman with Graves' ophthalmopathy. Both conserved end residues are part of each CDR3. Fields, in order: D gene, J gene, clone size, V gene, CDR3 protein, CDR3 DNA. D genes are given only for firm matches. A row's size may be missing; if present it is once, few, many or a size class.

- | TRBJ1-1 | many | TRBV12-3/TRBV12-4 | CNPWGLGLPNTEAFF | TGTAACCCCTGGGGGCTTGGACTCCCGAACACTGAAGCTTTCTTT
- | TRBJ2-7 | few | TRBV9 | CASTAPSSYEQYF | TGTGCCAGCACCGCCCCGAGCAGTTACGAGCAGTACTTC
TRBD2 | TRBJ2-4 | many | TRBV6-1 | CASSEASGGSGNIQYF | TGTGCCAGCAGTGAAGCTAGCGGGGGGTCAGGAAACATTCAGTACTTC
- | TRBJ2-1 | many | TRBV2 | CASSALRYNEQFF | TGTGCCAGCAGTGCGTTACGCTACAATGAGCAGTTCTTC
- | TRBJ2-1 | - | TRBV5-4 | CASSQGEATYNEQFF | TGTGCCAGCAGTCAAGGTGAGGCCACTTACAATGAGCAGTTCTTC
TRBD2 | TRBJ2-2 | many | TRBV28 | CASSPRRGWLADTGELFF | TGTGCCAGCAGTCCCCGAAGAGGTTGGCTAGCGGACACCGGGGAGCTGTTTTTT
- | TRBJ1-2 | - | TRBV6-5 | CASSYSIKGGGDYGYTF | TGTGCCAGCAGTTACTCGATCAAAGGCGGGGGCGACTATGGCTACACCTTC
TRBD1 | TRBJ2-1 | many | TRBV6-1 | CASRSDRESGDEQFF | TGTGCCAGCAGATCAGACAGGGAAAGTGGCGATGAGCAGTTCTTC
- | TRBJ1-5 | many | TRBV2 | CASRETGNQPQHF | TGTGCCAGCCGGGAAACCGGGAATCAGCCCCAGCATTTT
TRBD2 | TRBJ2-7 | few | TRBV6-2/TRBV6-3 | CASSRLAGDVGEQYF | TGTGCCAGCAGTCGTCTAGCGGGAGATGTGGGCGAGCAGTACTTC
- | TRBJ2-1 | - | TRBV6-2/TRBV6-3 | CASSYSRGYEQFF | TGTGCCAGCAGTTACTCCAGGGGATATGAGCAGTTCTTC
- | TRBJ2-5 | many | TRBV28 | CASSLGRQETQYF | TGTGCCAGCAGTTTGGGACGCCAGGAGACCCAGTACTTC